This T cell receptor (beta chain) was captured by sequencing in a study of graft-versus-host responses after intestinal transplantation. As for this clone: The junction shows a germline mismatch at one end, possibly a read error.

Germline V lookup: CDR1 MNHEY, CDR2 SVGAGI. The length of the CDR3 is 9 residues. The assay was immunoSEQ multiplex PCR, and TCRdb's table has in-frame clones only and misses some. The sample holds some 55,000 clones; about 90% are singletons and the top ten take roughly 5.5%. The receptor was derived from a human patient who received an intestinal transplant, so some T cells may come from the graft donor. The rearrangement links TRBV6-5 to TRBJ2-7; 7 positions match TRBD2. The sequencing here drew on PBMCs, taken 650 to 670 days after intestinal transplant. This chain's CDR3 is CASILAGDF. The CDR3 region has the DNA TGTGCCAGCATCCTTGCGGGGGACTTC.